This T cell receptor beta chain appears in the sequencing data of a study of blood T cell repertoires in COVID-19. Across the study: Samples of COVID-19 (acute and convalescent) were obtained from the United States, Italy and Spain.

Profiling relied on immunoSEQ multiplex PCR, and the TCRdb table lists in-frame clones only, not all of them. The repertoire has a few hundred thousand clones, about 87% of them found once; the top ten carry 1% to 1.5%. A note on this clone: The same CDR3 is also encoded by other DNA sequences in this sample.

The CDR3 covers 13 residues. After removal of 1 base from V and 8 bases from J, the junction contained 3 bases not matched to a gene. CDR1 and CDR2 (germline): SGDLS, YYNGEE. The V gene is TRBV9, the J gene TRBJ2-1; 7 nucleotides align to TRBD1. The source is a man in his thirties or forties who had recovered from COVID-19. The sequenced material came from PBMCs or T cells enriched from blood (not recorded which). CDR3: CASSVQGGDEQFF. The CDR3 DNA is TGTGCCAGCAGCGTACAAGGGGGCGATGAGCAGTTCTTC.